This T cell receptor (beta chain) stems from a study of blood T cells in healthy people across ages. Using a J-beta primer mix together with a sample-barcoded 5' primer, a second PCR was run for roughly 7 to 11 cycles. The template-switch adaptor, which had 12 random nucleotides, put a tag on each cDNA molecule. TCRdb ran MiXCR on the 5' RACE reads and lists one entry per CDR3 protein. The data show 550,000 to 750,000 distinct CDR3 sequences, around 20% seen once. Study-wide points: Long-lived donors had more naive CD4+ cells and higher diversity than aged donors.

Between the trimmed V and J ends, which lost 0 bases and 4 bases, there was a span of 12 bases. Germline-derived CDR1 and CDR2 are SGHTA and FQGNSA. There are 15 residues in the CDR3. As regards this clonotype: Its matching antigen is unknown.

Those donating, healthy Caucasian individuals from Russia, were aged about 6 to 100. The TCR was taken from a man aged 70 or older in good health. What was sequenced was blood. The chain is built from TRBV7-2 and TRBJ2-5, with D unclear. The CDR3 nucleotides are TGTGCCAGCAGCTTAGCAAGGGTTCCGGGAGAGACCCAGTACTTC. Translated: CASSLARVPGETQYF.